This TCR beta chain was profiled in a study of cytomegalovirus exposure and HLA in healthy donors. Researchers ran the PCR with 60 Vbeta and 13 Jbeta primers. Method: immunoSEQ multiplex PCR; TCRdb's copy keeps in-frame clones and lacks some. Here the sample spans tens of thousands of clones, 65% to 85% being singletons. Study-wide results and caveats: A few V segments could not be told apart, such as TRBV6-2 and TRBV6-3, and were left out. In vitro checks showed that a few CMV-associated chains really do target CMV antigens.

Trimming took off 6 bases at V and 1 base at J, with 6 bases between the two ends. Per the germline V gene, CDR1 is WSHSY and CDR2 is SAAADI. The CDR3 length is 12 residues. A word on this clone: The antigen is not known. Possible read error: a much larger clone is one base away.

The clonotype was recovered from a man aged 45-65 years in good health and CMV-seronegative. The sequenced material came from PBMCs. The J gene is TRBJ1-1, the V gene TRBV10-2; a weak D match, TRBD1 (5 bases). CDR3 nucleotides: TGCGCCAGCAGGCAGGGGAACACTGAAGCTTTCTTT. It is translated as CASRQGNTEAFF.